This TCR beta chain was recorded in a study of blood T cell repertoires in COVID-19. With 0 bases removed from V and 1 base from J, the gap between germline ends came to 13 bases. There are 17 residues in the CDR3. CDR1 is MGHRA, CDR2 YSYEKL, per germline. In the original analysis: It was from reference gene primer amplification that nucleated cell counts were estimated. The table came from immunoSEQ multiplex PCR; TCRdb's copy has only in-frame clones and leaves some out. That table supplies the V and J calls and clone size; D and trimming were determined from the DNA. Of 50,000 to 65,000 clones in the sample, around 74% were seen once.

The sequence was collected from a woman older than 75 with acute or convalescent COVID-19. The chain combines TRBV4-1 with TRBJ1-5; D might be TRBD1 (5 bases). The specimen sequenced was peripheral blood. The CDR3 is CASSQEGRGRSNQPQHF. The CDR3 nucleotides read TGCGCCAGCAGCCAAGAAGGGAGGGGCCGGAGCAATCAGCCCCAGCATTTT.